The T cell receptor beta chain described here comes from a study of T cells in Graves' hyperthyroidism and ophthalmopathy. This clonotype was counted at least ten times. Amplification yielded TCR beta CDR3 regions, with RNA transcripts as the source. HTBI primers were used for first-round RT-PCR of the TCR CDR3. TCRdb fed the multiplex PCR reads into MiXCR, producing one record per CDR3 protein. Altogether over 45,000 distinct CDR3 sequences are present, 40% to 55% being singletons, with the ten largest covering over 10%. Each ophthalmopathy patient scored at least 3 on the Clinical Activity Score and at least 4 on NOSPECS grade, with duration under 3 months. It was roughly 10 ml of fresh peripheral blood that supplied the PBMCs. This CDR3 has 14 amino acids. Trimming removed 2 bases at V and 10 bases at J, with 12 bases between. Per the germline V gene, CDR1 is SGHTA and CDR2 is FQGNSA.

The sequenced sample consisted of blood. The receptor was derived from a woman aged 30 to 39 with Graves' ophthalmopathy. The chain links TRBV7-2 to TRBJ1-6; the D gene is possibly TRBD1 (5 bases). CDR3 sequence (DNA): TGTGCCAGCAGCTTAAACGGGGGTGGGTCACCCCTCCACTTT. Translated, it gives CASSLNGGGSPLHF. Full variable domain (missing parts from reference TRBV7-2 and TRBJ1-6): GAGVSQSPSNKVTEKGKDVELRCDPISGHTALYWYRQSLGQGLEFLIYFQGNSAPDKSGLPSDRFSAERTGGSVSTLTIQRTQQEDSAVYLCASSLNGGGSPLHFGNGTRLTVT.